One sample yielded the 7 T cell receptor beta chains listed below, sequenced in a study of blood T cell repertoires in COVID-19. Libraries were prepared by immunoSEQ multiplex PCR; TCRdb keeps only in-frame clonotypes and omits some of them. The profile shows 130,000 to 150,000 clones, roughly 84% of them singletons. Sequencing input: PBMCs or T cells enriched from blood (not recorded which). These receptor sequences come from a woman aged 50 to 65 who had been exposed to COVID-19.

The V call is TRBV2, the J call TRBJ1-6, with D possibly being TRBD1 (5 bases). Trimming took off 5 bases at V and 10 bases at J, with 15 bases between the two ends. Germline loops: CDR1 SNHLY, CDR2 FYNNEI. CDR3 length equals 14 residues. CDR3 in amino acids: CASSLIQVTSPLHF. Here the CDR3 DNA reads TGTGCCAGCAGTCTTATACAGGTGACCTCACCCCTCCACTTT.

This clone was seen a handful of times. The gene calls are TRBV5-1 and TRBJ2-6; D may be TRBD2 (7 bases). Trimming shortened V by 7 bases and J by 0 bases, and 14 bases separated the two germline ends. Germline V gene sequence: CDR1 SGHRS, CDR2 YFSETQ. The length of the CDR3 is 16 residues. CDR3 DNA: TGCGCCAGCGAGAAGGGGGGGCGCTCTGGGGCCAACGTCCTGACTTTC. Its translation: CASEKGGRSGANVLTF.

J is TRBJ1-6 and V is TRBV27; D gene unclear. From germline, CDR1 is MNHEY and CDR2 SMNVEV (reference sequence). This CDR3 is built from 13 residues. The V end lost 6 bases, the J end lost 7 bases, and 10 bases lay between the germline ends. CDR3 protein: CASSPRRNSPLHF. In DNA, the CDR3 is TGTGCCAGCAGCCCAAGGCGGAATTCACCCCTCCACTTT.

V usage is TRBV4-1 and J usage is TRBJ2-3, with D unresolved. This CDR3 comprises 13 residues. CDR1 and CDR2 from the germline V gene are MGHRA and YSYEKL. V was shortened by 0 bases and J by 4 bases, with 5 bases between the two germline ends. DNA for the CDR3: TGCGCCAGCAGCCAAGATGAGGCAGATACGCAGTATTTT. The encoded protein is CASSQDEADTQYF.

For the CDR3, the DNA is TGTGCCAGCAGCCGGGACAGCTTCCTAGATGGCTACACCTTC. It specifies CASSRDSFLDGYTF. The rearrangement links TRBV9 to TRBJ1-2, with 7 positions matching TRBD1. The CDR3 runs 14 residues. The germline V gene has CDR1 SGDLS and CDR2 YYNGEE. J was trimmed by 6 bases and V by 4 bases; bases with no gene match: 9. Supplemented by reference TRBV9 and TRBJ1-2, the full variable domain reads DSGVTQTPKHLITATGQRVTLRCSPRSGDLSVYWYQQSLDQGLQFLIQYYNGEERAKGNILERFSAQQFPDLHSELNLSSLELGDSALYFCASSRDSFLDGYTFGSGTRLTVV.

This chain links TRBV2 with TRBJ1-5; 10 bases agree with TRBD1. The V gene's germline CDR1 is SNHLY and CDR2 FYNNEI. V shed 4 bases and J 5 bases; nucleotides not matched to a gene: 5. The CDR3 is 15 amino acids. The CDR3 DNA is TGTGCCAGCAGTGTTGGAGACAGGGGGCATCAGCCCCAGCATTTT. Translated, it gives CASSVGDRGHQPQHF.

The chain joins TRBV5-6 to TRBJ2-3; D unresolved. The length of the CDR3 is 13 residues. Germline CDR1 and CDR2: SGHDT and YYEEEE. Trimming took 0 bases from V and 5 from J, leaving 7 bases between them. CDR3: CASSLGLEDTQYF. CDR3 DNA sequence: TGTGCCAGCAGCTTGGGCCTAGAAGATACGCAGTATTTT.